This is a list of T cell receptor beta chains from one sample in a study of T cells of healthy individuals. Via MiXCR, TCRdb re-called the 5' RACE reads, giving one row per CDR3 protein. The table includes about 60,000 distinct CDR3 sequences, 16% detected once. The receptors were gathered from a human donor in good health. Both conserved end residues are part of each CDR3. Only some rows state a clone size, as once, few, many or a class for expanded clones.

>15|TRBV6-2/TRBV6-3|many
CASSSVETSTDTQYF
>14|TRBV6-2/TRBV6-3|-
CASSSSGTHNEQFF
>13|TRBV6-5|-
CASSSGYNEILFF
>13|TRBV20-1|many
CSASPGGRYGYTF
>16|TRBV5-1|many
CASSLVGQSNTGELFF
>14|TRBV5-1|-
CASSFGRGDEPQHF
>13|TRBV27|many
CASSQIASYEQYF
>11|TRBV29-1|many
CSVARGRGYTF
>13|TRBV4-1|many
CASSQDQGQGLFF
>15|TRBV6-2/TRBV6-3|many
CASNTRDGQYYEQYF
>13|TRBV29-1|many
CSALMMTSYEQYF
>15|TRBV4-1|-
CASSQEQGAGYGYTF
>16|TRBV11-3|-
CASSLNSGNSYNEQFF
>14|TRBV29-1|many
CSVEDPDGGQPQHF
>16|TRBV9|few
CASSVLHGTGGDIQYF
>15|TRBV7-2|-
CASSLDHRLGNTIYF
>17|TRBV18|few
CASSPAGGMEIRETQYF
>17|TRBV28|many
CASSLYGLAGGNNEQFF
>15|TRBV20-1|-
CSARDRASEISPLHF
>16|TRBV9|-
CASSARLYRGNEKLFF
>15|TRBV11-2|many
CASSFRYRAIDEQFF
>15|TRBV3-1|-
CASSQGVLHSDTQYF
>16|TRBV7-2|many
CASSSYPGAYNSPLHF
>17|TRBV4-1|few
CASSQGWTSGTIGELFF
>12|TRBV10-3|-
CAIKAETDTQYF
>16|TRBV12-3/TRBV12-4|many
CASRDTGQGDTGELFF
>14|TRBV6-1|few
CASCGSGGTDTQYF
>17|TRBV6-2/TRBV6-3|-
CASSYFPGPISTDTQYF
>12|TRBV29-1|many
CSVNKANTEAFF
>16|TRBV27|-
CASSPGPGGRDGELFF
>16|TRBV7-9|-
CASSFGSGIGTDTQYF
>16|TRBV6-1|many
CASSDSVGTVTYEQYF
>16|TRBV4-2|-
CASSQERLRGHNEQFF
>15|TRBV6-1|many
CASRGTEGGYSPLHF
>14|TRBV20-1|many
CSARLRTEPYEQYF
>16|TRBV5-1|-
CASSWAGTSGTDTQYF
>15|TRBV10-3|-
CATFPGLAGGGEQFF
>14|TRBV5-1|few
CASTLGELEETQYF
>15|TRBV27|few
CASSLTDRGDTEAFF
>15|TRBV5-5|many
CASSSNDRAGSPLHF
>16|TRBV25-1|-
CASSESSGRAADTQYF
>11|TRBV7-9|-
CASSSRETQYF
>14|TRBV6-2/TRBV6-3|many
CASSEAQNYNEQFF
>12|TRBV20-1|-
CSARERGETQYF
>16|TRBV11-1|few
CASSIDRGSVTGELFF
>15|TRBV6-5|few
CASSYSIPRMGEQYF
>17|TRBV5-1|-
CASSLAIAGRPGAEQFF
>13|TRBV12-3/TRBV12-4|-
CASRPTGPLGAFF
>14|TRBV27|few
CASSLSAGDQPQHF
>16|TRBV29-1|few
CSANKRTGANTGELFF
>15|TRBV12-3/TRBV12-4|many
CASSSLSRTRHEQYF
>17|TRBV7-9|many
CASSLAALGSSLYEQYF
>16|TRBV4-1|many
CASSGRLVAGYNEQFF
>14|TRBV15|-
CATSRDRAGGELFF
>15|TRBV6-1|-
CASSEVGTARETQYF
>13|TRBV7-9|few
CASSYSIAGELFF
>14|TRBV9|many
CASSVTRSSYEQYF
>14|TRBV12-5|-
CASGLNLGDSPLHF
>13|TRBV11-2|-
CASSRPGMDGYTF